The sequence of this TCR beta chain was determined in a study of T cell responses to AZD1222 COVID-19 vaccine. Sequencing was performed with immunoSEQ multiplex PCR; in TCRdb, only in-frame clones are kept and a portion is missing. Here the sample spans 200,000 or so clones, over 85% being singletons. Germline assignment: CDR1 LNHNV and CDR2 YYDKDF (reference sequence). The germline V and J ends were trimmed by 3 bases and 0 bases, with 9 bases remaining between them. This CDR3 has 15 amino acids. The starting material was peripheral blood, obtained 28 days after the second AZD1222 dose. V is TRBV15 and J is TRBJ1-3; D unresolved. This clonotype was sampled from an adult who received the AZD1222 COVID-19 vaccine. In nucleotides, the CDR3 is TGTGCCACCAGCAGTCGGCGGGGCTCTGGAAACACCATATATTTT. It codes for CATSSRRGSGNTIYF.